This TCR beta chain is from a study of T cells in Graves' hyperthyroidism and ophthalmopathy. Amplified TCR beta CDR3 regions came from RNA transcripts. An initial round of RT-PCR targeting the TCR CDR3 relied on the HTBI primer set. TCRdb fed the multiplex PCR reads into MiXCR, producing one record per CDR3 protein. The table shows 700,000 or so distinct CDR3 sequences, with 14% occurring only once. This clonotype was detected many times. The sequence derives from a woman between 45 and 65 years old with Graves' ophthalmopathy. Material: blood.

The CDR3 DNA reads TGCAGCGGTGACAGAGACCTATTTGGCTACACCTTC. It encodes CSGDRDLFGYTF. The rearrangement uses TRBV29-1 and TRBJ1-2; possibly TRBD1 for D (5 bases). This CDR3 is 12 amino acids long. CDR1 SQVTM and CDR2 ANQGSEA come from the germline V gene. The V gene lost 7 bases and the J gene lost 7 bases, with 16 bases spanning the gap.